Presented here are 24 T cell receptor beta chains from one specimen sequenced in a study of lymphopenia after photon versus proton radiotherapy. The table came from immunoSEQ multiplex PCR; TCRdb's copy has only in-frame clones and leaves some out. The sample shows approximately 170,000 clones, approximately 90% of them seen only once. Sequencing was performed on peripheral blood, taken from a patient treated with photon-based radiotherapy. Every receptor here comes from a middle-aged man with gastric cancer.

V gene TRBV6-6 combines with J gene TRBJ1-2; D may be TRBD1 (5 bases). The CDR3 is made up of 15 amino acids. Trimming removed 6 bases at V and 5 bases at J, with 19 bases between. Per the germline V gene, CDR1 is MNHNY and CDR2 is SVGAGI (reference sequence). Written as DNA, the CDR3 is TGTGCCAGCAGGCCAGGCGGAGCAGAGGGGTATGGCTACACCTTC. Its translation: CASRPGGAEGYGYTF.

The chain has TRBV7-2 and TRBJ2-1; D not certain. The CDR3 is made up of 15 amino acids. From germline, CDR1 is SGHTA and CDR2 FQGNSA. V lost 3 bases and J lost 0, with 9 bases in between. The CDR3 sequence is CASSLDLNSYNEQFF. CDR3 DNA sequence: TGTGCCAGCAGCTTGGACCTTAACTCCTACAATGAGCAGTTCTTC.

CDR3 nucleotides: TGTGCCAGCAGTGAAGCTCAGCGGGAGGTCTCCTACGAGCAGTACTTC. Its protein is CASSEAQREVSYEQYF. V usage is TRBV6-1 and J usage is TRBJ2-7, with 9 bases aligning to TRBD2. Germline V gene data show CDR1 as MNHNS and CDR2 as SASEGT. Losses at the gene ends were 0 bases for V and 0 bases for J; bases not matched to a gene: 3. The length of the CDR3 is 16 residues.

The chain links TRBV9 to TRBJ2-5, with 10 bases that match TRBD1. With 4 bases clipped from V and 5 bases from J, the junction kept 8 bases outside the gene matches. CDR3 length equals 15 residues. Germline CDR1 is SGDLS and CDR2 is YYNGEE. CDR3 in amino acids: CASSSRDRGLETQYF. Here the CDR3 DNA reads TGTGCCAGCAGCAGCCGGGACAGGGGCCTGGAGACCCAGTACTTC.

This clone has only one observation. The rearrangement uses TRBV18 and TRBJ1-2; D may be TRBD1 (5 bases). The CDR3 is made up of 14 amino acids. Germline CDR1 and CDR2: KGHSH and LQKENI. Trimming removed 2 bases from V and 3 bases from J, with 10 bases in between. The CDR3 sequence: CASSPKQGDYGYTF. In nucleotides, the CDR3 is TGTGCCAGCTCACCAAAGCAGGGAGACTATGGCTACACCTTC.

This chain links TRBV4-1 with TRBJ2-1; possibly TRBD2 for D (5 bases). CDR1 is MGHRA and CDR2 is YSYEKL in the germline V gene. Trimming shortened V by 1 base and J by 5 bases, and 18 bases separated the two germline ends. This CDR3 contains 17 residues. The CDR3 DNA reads TGCGCCAGCAGCCAAGGGATCGGCGGGTCGGCTAACAATGAGCAGTTCTTC. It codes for CASSQGIGGSANNEQFF.

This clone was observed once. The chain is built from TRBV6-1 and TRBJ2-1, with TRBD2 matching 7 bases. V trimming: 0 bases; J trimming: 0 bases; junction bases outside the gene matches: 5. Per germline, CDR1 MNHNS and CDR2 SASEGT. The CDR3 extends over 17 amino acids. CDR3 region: CASSEARAGISYNEQFF. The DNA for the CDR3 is TGTGCCAGCAGTGAAGCTAGAGCGGGAATCTCCTACAATGAGCAGTTCTTC.

DNA of the CDR3: TGTGCCAGCAGCTCTGGGGGGACAGAACCTGGAAACACCATATATTTT. Residues: CASSSGGTEPGNTIYF. The chain links TRBV5-4 to TRBJ1-3; 7 positions agree with TRBD1. CDR3 size: 16 residues. The germline V gene encodes CDR1 SGHNT and CDR2 YYREEE (reference sequence). The J segment lost 2 bases and the V segment lost 3 bases, leaving 8 bases of the junction unmatched.

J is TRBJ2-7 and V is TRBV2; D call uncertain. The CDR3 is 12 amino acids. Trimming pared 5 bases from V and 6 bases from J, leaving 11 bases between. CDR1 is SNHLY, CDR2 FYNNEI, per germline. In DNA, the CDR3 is TGTGCCAGCAGTCCCCATTCGGGCGAGCAGTACTTC. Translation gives CASSPHSGEQYF.

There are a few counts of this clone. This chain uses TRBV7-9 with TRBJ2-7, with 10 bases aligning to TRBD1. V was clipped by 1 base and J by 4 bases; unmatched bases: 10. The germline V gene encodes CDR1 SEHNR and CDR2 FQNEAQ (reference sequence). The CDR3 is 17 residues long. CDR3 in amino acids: CASSLGLSGTGEYEQYF. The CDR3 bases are TGTGCCAGCAGCTTAGGATTATCCGGGACAGGGGAATACGAGCAGTACTTC.

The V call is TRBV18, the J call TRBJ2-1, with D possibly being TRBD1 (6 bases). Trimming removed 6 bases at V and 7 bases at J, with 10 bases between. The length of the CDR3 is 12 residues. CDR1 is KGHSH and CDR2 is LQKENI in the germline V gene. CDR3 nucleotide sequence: TGTGCCAGCTCGTCCACAGGGAATGAGCAGTTCTTC. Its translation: CASSSTGNEQFF.

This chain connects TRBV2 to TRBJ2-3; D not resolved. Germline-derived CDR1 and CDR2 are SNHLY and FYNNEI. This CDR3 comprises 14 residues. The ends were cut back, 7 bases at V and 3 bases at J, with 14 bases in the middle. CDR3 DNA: TGTGCCAGCATAGGGCCCGCAGTAACAGATACGCAGTATTTT. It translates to CASIGPAVTDTQYF.

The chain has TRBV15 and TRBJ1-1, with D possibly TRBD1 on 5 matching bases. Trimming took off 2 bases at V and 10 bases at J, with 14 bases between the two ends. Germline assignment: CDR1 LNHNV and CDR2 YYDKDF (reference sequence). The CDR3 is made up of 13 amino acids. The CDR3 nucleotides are TGTGCCACCAGCAGAAGGGGAGGGATCGGAGCTTTCTTT. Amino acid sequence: CATSRRGGIGAFF.

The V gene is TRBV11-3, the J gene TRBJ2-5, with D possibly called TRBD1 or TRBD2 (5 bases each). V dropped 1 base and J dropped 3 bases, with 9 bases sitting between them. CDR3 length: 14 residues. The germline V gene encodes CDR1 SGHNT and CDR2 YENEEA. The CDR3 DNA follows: TGTGCCAGCAGCTTAGGAGGGGCAGAAGAGACCCAGTACTTC. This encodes CASSLGGAEETQYF. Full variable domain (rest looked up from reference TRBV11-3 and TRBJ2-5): EAGVVQSPRYKIIEKKQPVAFWCNPISGHNTLYWYLQNLGQGPELLIRYENEEAVDDSQLPKDRFSAERLKGVDSTLKIQPAELGDSAVYLCASSLGGAEETQYFGPGTRLLVL.

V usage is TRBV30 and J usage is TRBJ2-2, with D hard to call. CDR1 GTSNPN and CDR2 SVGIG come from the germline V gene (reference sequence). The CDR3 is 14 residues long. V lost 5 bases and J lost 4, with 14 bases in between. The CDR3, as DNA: TGTGCCTGGTCTCCCCGATTCCCCACCGGGGAGCTGTTTTTT. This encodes CAWSPRFPTGELFF.

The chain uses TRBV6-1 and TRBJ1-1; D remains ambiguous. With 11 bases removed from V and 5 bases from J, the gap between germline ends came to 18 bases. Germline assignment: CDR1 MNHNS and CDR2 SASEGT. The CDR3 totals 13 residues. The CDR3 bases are TGTGCCGGTGGATCTGGTTTTGAAACTGAAGCTTTCTTT. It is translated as CAGGSGFETEAFF.

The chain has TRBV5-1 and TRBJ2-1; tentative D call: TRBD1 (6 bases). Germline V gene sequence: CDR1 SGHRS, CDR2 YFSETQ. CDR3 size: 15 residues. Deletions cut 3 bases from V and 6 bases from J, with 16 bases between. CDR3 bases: TGCGCCAGCAGCTACCCTAAGAAAGGGGGCAATGAGCAGTTCTTC. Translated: CASSYPKKGGNEQFF.

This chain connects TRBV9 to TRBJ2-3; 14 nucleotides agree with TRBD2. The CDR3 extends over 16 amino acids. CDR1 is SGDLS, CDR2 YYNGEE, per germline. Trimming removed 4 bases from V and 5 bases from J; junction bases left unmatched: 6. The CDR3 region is CASSPGTSGSGDTQYF. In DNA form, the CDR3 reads TGTGCCAGCAGCCCCGGGACTAGCGGGAGCGGAGATACGCAGTATTTT.

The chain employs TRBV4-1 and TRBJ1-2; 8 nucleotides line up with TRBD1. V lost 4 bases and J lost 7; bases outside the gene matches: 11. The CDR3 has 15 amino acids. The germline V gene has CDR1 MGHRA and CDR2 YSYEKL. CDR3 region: CASSPPVRGPSGYTF. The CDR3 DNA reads TGCGCCAGCAGCCCCCCCGTCAGGGGGCCTAGTGGCTACACCTTC.

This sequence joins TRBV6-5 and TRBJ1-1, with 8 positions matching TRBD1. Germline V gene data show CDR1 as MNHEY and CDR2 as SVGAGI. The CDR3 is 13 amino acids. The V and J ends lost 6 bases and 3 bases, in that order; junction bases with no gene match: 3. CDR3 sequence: CASSLDRDTEAFF. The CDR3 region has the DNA TGTGCCAGCAGCCTGGACAGGGACACTGAAGCTTTCTTT.

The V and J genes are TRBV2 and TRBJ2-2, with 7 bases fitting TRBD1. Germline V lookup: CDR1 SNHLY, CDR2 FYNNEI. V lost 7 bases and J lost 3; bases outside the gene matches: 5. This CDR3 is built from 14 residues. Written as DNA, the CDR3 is TGTGCCAGCAAGGACAGGATACACACCGGGGAGCTGTTTTTT. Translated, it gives CASKDRIHTGELFF.

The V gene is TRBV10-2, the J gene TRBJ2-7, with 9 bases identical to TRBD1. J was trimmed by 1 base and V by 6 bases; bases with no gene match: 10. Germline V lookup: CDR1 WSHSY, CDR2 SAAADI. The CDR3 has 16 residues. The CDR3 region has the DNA TGCGCCAGCAGGCATCCGGGACAGGGAAGGTCCTACGAGCAGTACTTC. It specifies CASRHPGQGRSYEQYF.

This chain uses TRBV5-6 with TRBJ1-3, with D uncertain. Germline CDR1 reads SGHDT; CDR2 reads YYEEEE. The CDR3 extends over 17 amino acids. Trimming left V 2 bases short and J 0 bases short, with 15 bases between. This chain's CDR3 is CASSLKGDRFSGNTIYF. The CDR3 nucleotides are TGTGCCAGCAGCTTAAAGGGCGACCGATTCTCTGGAAACACCATATATTTT.

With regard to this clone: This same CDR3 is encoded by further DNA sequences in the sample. The CDR3 sequence: CASSPGQGAYEQYF. CDR3 in DNA: TGCGCCAGCAGCCCGGGACAGGGGGCTTACGAGCAGTACTTC. This chain connects TRBV5-1 to TRBJ2-7, with 12 bases aligning to TRBD1. Germline V CDR1 and CDR2: SGHRS, YFSETQ. The CDR3 length is 14 residues. J lost 4 bases, V lost 4 bases, and 3 bases had no gene match.